This T cell receptor beta chain is drawn from a study of blood T cell repertoires in COVID-19. The CDR3 is 15 residues long. CDR1 is MNHEY, CDR2 SVGAGI, per germline. The V segment lost 2 bases and the J segment 7 bases; nucleotides outside the gene matches: 6. Libraries were prepared by immunoSEQ multiplex PCR; TCRdb keeps only in-frame clonotypes and omits some of them. Of over 300,000 clones detected, around 90% appear once; the ten largest clones hold 6.5%. The sequencing input was peripheral blood. The source is a man aged 18 to 29 with active or convalescent COVID-19. The chain has TRBV6-5 and TRBJ2-1, with 9 bases identical to TRBD2. The CDR3 nucleotides are TGTGCCAGCAGTTACAGCGGGGGGCCGCCGAATGAGCAGTTCTTC. Translation: CASSYSGGPPNEQFF.